This paragraph reports one T cell receptor (beta chain). The authors' processing: Scientists estimated how many nucleated cells there were by amplifying reference gene primers. Profiling relied on immunoSEQ multiplex PCR, and the TCRdb table lists in-frame clones only, not all of them. V and J calls and clone size are those listed in that table; D and trimming were worked out from the DNA. Of about 100,000 clones listed, roughly 80% were seen once; the top ten hold around an eighth. This specimen comes from a study of blood T cell repertoires in COVID-19. Background on the study: The United States, Italy and Spain provided the acute and convalescent COVID-19 samples. T cells, B-cell-depleted T cells, or PBMCs provided the cDNA or gDNA that served as material.

The sequenced sample was peripheral blood. The sequence was collected from a woman between 65 and 79 years old with acute or convalescent COVID-19.

The CDR3 nucleotides are TGTGCCAGCAGCTCCGGAACAGGGAGGGGGGACAATCAGCCCCAGCATTTT. The encoded protein is CASSSGTGRGDNQPQHF. J is TRBJ1-5 and V is TRBV7-8, with D possibly matching TRBD1 (6 bases). Germline lookup yields CDR1 SGHVS and CDR2 FQNEAQ. This CDR3 comprises 17 residues. V dropped 4 bases and J dropped 3 bases, with 19 bases sitting between them.